The entry below gives a single TCR beta chain sequence along with its context. This sample is part of a study of OX40 agonist ivuxolimab in advanced cancers. Data came from immunoSEQ multiplex PCR; TCRdb stores just in-frame clones and leaves some out. The table records tens of thousands of clones, less than 90% of them present only once. Per germline, CDR1 SGHTA and CDR2 FQGNSA. V was trimmed by 5 bases and J by 1 base, leaving 14 bases between them. CDR3 length: 15 amino acids. The TCR was taken from an adult with an advanced solid tumor such as melanoma, head and neck, liver or kidney cancer. V and J are TRBV7-2 and TRBJ2-5; TRBD2 might be the D (6 bases). This specimen was CD4+ or CD8+ T cells sorted from blood, taken in a trial of the OX40 agonist ivuxolimab. CDR3: CASSPTRRGQETQYF. The CDR3 DNA reads as TGTGCCAGCAGCCCAACCCGGCGGGGCCAAGAGACCCAGTACTTC.